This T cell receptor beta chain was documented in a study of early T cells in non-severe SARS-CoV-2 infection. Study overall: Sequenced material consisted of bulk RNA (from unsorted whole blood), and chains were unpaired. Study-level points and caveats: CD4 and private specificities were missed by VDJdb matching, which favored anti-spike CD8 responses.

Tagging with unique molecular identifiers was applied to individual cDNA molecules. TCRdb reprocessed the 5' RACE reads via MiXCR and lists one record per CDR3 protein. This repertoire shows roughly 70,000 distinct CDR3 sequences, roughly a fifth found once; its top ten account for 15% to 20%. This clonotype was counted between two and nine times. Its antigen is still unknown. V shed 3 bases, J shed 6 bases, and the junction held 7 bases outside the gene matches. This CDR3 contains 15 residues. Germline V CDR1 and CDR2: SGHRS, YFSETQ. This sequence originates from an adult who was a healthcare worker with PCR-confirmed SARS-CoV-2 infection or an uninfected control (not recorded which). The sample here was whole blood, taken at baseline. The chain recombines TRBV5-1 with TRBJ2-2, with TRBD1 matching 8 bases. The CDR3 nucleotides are TGCGCCAGCAGCTCCGGGACAGGATGGGCCGGGGAGCTGTTTTTT. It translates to CASSSGTGWAGELFF.